Following are 5 T cell receptor beta chains from one sample sequenced in a study of identical twins. TCRdb reprocessed the 5' RACE reads with MiXCR, giving one entry per CDR3 protein. The sample yields roughly 1.6 million distinct CDR3 sequences, around 29% seen once. The source material was cord blood. The source is a newborn girl in good health.

The chain links TRBV28 to TRBJ2-4; no clear D. V was clipped by 6 bases and J by 4 bases, with 13 bases between them. CDR3 length: 14 residues. Germline values: CDR1 MDHEN, CDR2 SYDVKM. The CDR3 bases are TGTGCCAGCAGCAAGGACCCGGTAAAAAACATTCAGTACTTC. This gives the protein CASSKDPVKNIQYF.

V usage is TRBV6-5 and J usage is TRBJ2-7, with TRBD2 as a possible D gene (6 bases). Looked up from germline, CDR1 is MNHEY and CDR2 is SVGAGI. Between the trimmed V and J ends, which lost 5 bases and 2 bases, there was a span of 16 bases. The CDR3 has 15 amino acids. The CDR3 sequence: CASSHGTSTPYEQYF. CDR3 coding DNA: TGTGCCAGCAGTCATGGGACTTCTACTCCCTACGAGCAGTACTTC.

This chain links TRBV7-9 with TRBJ2-7; D is undetermined. V was pared by 4 bases and J by 5 bases, with 9 bases between. Germline assignment: CDR1 SEHNR and CDR2 FQNEAQ (reference sequence). CDR3 length: 12 residues. CDR3 sequence (DNA): TGTGCCAGCAGCTCATACTCGAACGAGCAGTACTTC. Translating gives CASSSYSNEQYF.

The rearrangement uses TRBV11-2 and TRBJ2-2; the D gene is possibly TRBD1 (6 bases). Germline V CDR1 and CDR2: SGHAT, FQNNGV. V lost 7 bases to trimming and J lost 6 bases, with 15 bases between them. This CDR3 region has 14 residues. The CDR3 here is CASTQRAGAGELFF. The CDR3 DNA follows: TGTGCCAGCACCCAACGAGCAGGGGCCGGGGAGCTGTTTTTT.

This chain uses TRBV6-2 or TRBV6-3 with TRBJ1-6; no clear D gene. Trimming pared 1 base from V and 0 bases from J, leaving 10 bases between. Germline CDR1 is MNHEY and CDR2 is SVGEGT. The CDR3 loop spans 17 amino acids. The CDR3 DNA follows: TGTGCCAGCAGTTACTGGAATGGATTCTCCTATAATTCACCCCTCCACTTT. This gives the protein CASSYWNGFSYNSPLHF.